Shown below are 14 T cell receptor beta chains from a single sample sequenced in a study of molecular identifiers for immune sequencing clone quantification. TCRdb used MiXCR to reprocess the PCR reads, holding one entry per CDR3 protein. This table holds 460,000 or so distinct CDR3 sequences, about 26% found once. Sequenced sample: naive CD8+ T cells from blood, with Jurkat cell RNA spiked in. As to subset: FACS-sorted CD8+CD4-CCR7+CD45RA+ naive T cells. The receptors stem from a human donor in good health. Some libraries in this study had Jurkat cell RNA spiked in.

There are a few counts of this clonotype. CDR3 in amino acids: CASSHRQGEGTDTQYF. The CDR3 DNA sequence: TGTGCCAGCAGTCACCGACAGGGGGAGGGCACAGATACGCAGTATTTT. V gene TRBV5-6 combines with J gene TRBJ2-3, with 9 positions matching TRBD1. This CDR3 is 16 amino acids long. Germline trimming cut 5 bases from V and 1 base from J; bases unmatched to any gene: 8. Germline V gives CDR1 SGHDT, CDR2 YYEEEE. Full variable domain (rest looked up from reference TRBV5-6 and TRBJ2-3): DAGVTQSPTHLIKTRGQQVTLRCSPKSGHDTVSWYQQALGQGPQFIFQYYEEEERQRGNFPDRFSGHQFPNYSSELNVNALLLGDSALYLCASSHRQGEGTDTQYFGPGTRLTVL.

This clonotype has more than one count but fewer than ten. This rearrangement joins TRBV19 to TRBJ2-2; D might be TRBD2 (5 bases). Trimming left V 4 bases short and J 4 bases short, with 13 bases between. The CDR3 is made up of 15 amino acids. The V gene's germline CDR1 is LNHDA and CDR2 SQIVND (reference sequence). DNA for the CDR3: TGTGCCAGTAGTACCGGACTTCGGGGCACCGGGGAGCTGTTTTTT. Protein product: CASSTGLRGTGELFF.

The chain has TRBV29-1 and TRBJ2-5, with 12 bases aligning to TRBD1. The germline gives CDR1 SQVTM, CDR2 ANQGSEA. CDR3 length equals 16 residues. Trimming cost V 8 bases and J 5 bases; bases outside gene matches: 15. In DNA form, the CDR3 reads TGCAGCCTAGAAGTCTCGGGACAGGGGGCGGGGGAGACCCAGTACTTC. Translating gives CSLEVSGQGAGETQYF.

The V call is TRBV9, the J call TRBJ1-1, with TRBD1 as a possible D gene (6 bases). Trimming cost V 3 bases and J 5 bases, with 17 bases left between them. CDR1 and CDR2 (germline): SGDLS, YYNGEE. The CDR3 totals 15 residues. The CDR3 sequence: CASSEEGVLGTEAFF. CDR3 bases: TGTGCCAGCAGCGAGGAGGGGGTTCTTGGGACTGAAGCTTTCTTT. The entire variable domain, with the rest obtained from reference TRBV9 and TRBJ1-1, is as follows: DSGVTQTPKHLITATGQRVTLRCSPRSGDLSVYWYQQSLDQGLQFLIQYYNGEERAKGNILERFSAQQFPDLHSELNLSSLELGDSALYFCASSEEGVLGTEAFFGQGTRLTVV.

This clonotype has a count of ten or more. This chain joins TRBV14 and TRBJ2-3; 14 bases are a match to TRBD2. J gave up 5 bases and V 0 bases, and 10 bases lay outside the gene matches. The CDR3 has 19 residues. Looked up from germline, CDR1 is SGHDN and CDR2 is FVKESK. CDR3 amino acids: CASSQDRLAGGTEEDTQYF. As DNA, the CDR3 is TGTGCCAGCAGCCAAGATAGACTAGCGGGAGGGACGGAGGAAGATACGCAGTATTTT. Full variable domain (remainder filled in from reference TRBV14 and TRBJ2-3): EAGVTQFPSHSVIEKGQTVTLRCDPISGHDNLYWYRRVMGKEIKFLLHFVKESKQDESGMPNNRFLAERTGGTYSTLKVQPAELEDSGVYFCASSQDRLAGGTEEDTQYFGPGTRLTVL.

Many counts were recorded for this clonotype. The chain couples TRBV29-1 to TRBJ2-3, with TRBD2 matching 8 bases. The CDR3 is 16 residues long. With V trimmed by 1 base and J by 3 bases, 9 bases remained unmatched. Germline V lookup: CDR1 SQVTM, CDR2 ANQGSEA. CDR3 sequence (DNA): TGCAGCGTTGAAGGTCGGCTAGCGGGCTTGACAGATACGCAGTATTTT. It specifies CSVEGRLAGLTDTQYF.

This clonotype was detected a few times. The chain combines TRBV4-3 with TRBJ1-1; tentatively, D is TRBD1 (5 bases). The CDR3 is 15 residues long. Germline CDR1 is LGHNA and CDR2 is YSLEER. V was clipped by 2 bases and J by 1 base, with 11 bases between them. CDR3 DNA sequence: TGCGCCAGCAGCCAATCCCCGGGGGAGAACACTGAAGCTTTCTTT. Residues: CASSQSPGENTEAFF.

This clonotype was counted a few times. The chain joins TRBV19 to TRBJ2-3; 8 bases match TRBD2. The CDR3 totals 16 residues. Germline CDR1 LNHDA, CDR2 SQIVND (reference sequence). V shed 7 bases and J 0 bases; nucleotides not matched to a gene: 9. The CDR3 bases are TGTGCCAGTACAAGCCGACTAGCGTCTAGCACAGATACGCAGTATTTT. This codes for CASTSRLASSTDTQYF. Complete variable domain (other parts from reference TRBV19 and TRBJ2-3): DGGITQSPKYLFRKEGQNVTLSCEQNLNHDAMYWYRQDPGQGLRLIYYSQIVNDFQKGDIAEGYSVSREKKESFPLTVTSAQKNPTAFYLCASTSRLASSTDTQYFGPGTRLTVL.

This clonotype appeared many times. V and J are TRBV4-3 and TRBJ2-7; D is possibly TRBD2 (6 bases). This CDR3 is built from 16 residues. The V end lost 1 base, the J end lost 0 bases, and 13 bases lay between the germline ends. The germline CDR1 and CDR2 sequences are LGHNA and YSLEER. The CDR3 DNA reads as TGCGCCAGCAGCCAAGGATCCTCCGGGAGCTCCTACGAGCAGTACTTC. Translation: CASSQGSSGSSYEQYF.

The chain recombines TRBV4-3 with TRBJ2-3; 8 bases map to TRBD1. Trimming removed 0 bases from V and 5 bases from J; junction bases left unmatched: 4. From germline, CDR1 is LGHNA and CDR2 YSLEER. The CDR3 sequence is 15 residues long. The DNA for the CDR3 is TGCGCCAGCAGCCAAGAGGACAGGGTTCGAGATACGCAGTATTTT. It is translated as CASSQEDRVRDTQYF.

A remark on this clonotype: This may be a read error: a much more frequent sequence differs by one nucleotide. The chain uses TRBV7-9 and TRBJ2-3; unclear D gene. This CDR3 comprises 16 residues. Germline V gene lookup returns CDR1 SEHNR and CDR2 FQNEAQ (reference sequence). The CDR3 sequence is CASSPTSSPSTDMQYF. The CDR3 nucleotides are TGTGCCAGCAGCCCCACGTCCTCTCCCTCCACAGATATGCAGTATTTT. Full variable domain (outside the CDR3, taken from reference TRBV7-9 and TRBJ2-3): DTGVSQNPRHKITKRGQNVTFRCDPISEHNRLYWYRQTLGQGPEFLTYFQNEAQLEKSRLLSDRFSAERPKGSFSTLEIQRTEQGDSAMYLCASSPTSSPSTDMQYFGPGTRLTVL.

The chain joins TRBV4-1 to TRBJ1-1; D call uncertain. Germline CDR1 is MGHRA and CDR2 is YSYEKL. The V and J ends lost 4 bases and 6 bases respectively, with 18 bases between them. CDR3 length equals 15 residues. CDR3 in amino acids: CASSPLDVSGSEAFF. In DNA, the CDR3 is TGCGCCAGCAGCCCGCTTGATGTTTCGGGGTCTGAAGCTTTCTTT.

This clonotype has ten or more counts. V and J are TRBV12-3 or TRBV12-4 and TRBJ2-7; D perhaps matches TRBD1 (5 bases). This CDR3 spans 13 amino acids. Trimming cost V 6 bases and J 2 bases, with 11 bases left between them. CDR3 amino acids: CASSSGITYEQYF. The DNA for the CDR3 is TGTGCCAGCAGCTCAGGGATTACCTACGAGCAGTACTTC.

This clonotype was picked up many times. V and J are TRBV11-2 and TRBJ1-1; 8 nucleotides match TRBD1. With 1 base clipped from V and 1 base from J, the junction kept 2 bases outside the gene matches. Germline-derived CDR1 and CDR2 are SGHAT and FQNNGV. This CDR3 contains 15 residues. The CDR3 region has the DNA TGTGCCAGCAGCTTAGGACAGGGGCCGAACACTGAAGCTTTCTTT. It is translated as CASSLGQGPNTEAFF.